Listed below are T cell receptor beta chains from one sample, sequenced in a study of cytomegalovirus exposure and HLA in healthy donors. Some clones are missing from TCRdb's copy, which holds only in-frame ones; the method was immunoSEQ multiplex PCR. The repertoire holds roughly 180,000 clones, with over 80% as singletons. The sample comprised PBMCs. The receptors originated from a boy aged 2 to 10 in good health and CMV-seronegative. CDR3s include the opening cysteine and the closing phenylalanine or tryptophan. The D gene is left open where the match is weak. Expanded clones get a size class; other rows say once, few or many, or leave the size out.

size: -
V: TRBV27
J: TRBJ2-2
D: TRBD1
length: 16
CDR3: CASSLSTGGLTGELFF
DNA: TGTGCCAGCAGTTTATCGACAGGGGGGTTAACCGGGGAGCTGTTTTTT

size: -
V: TRBV30
J: TRBJ2-5
D: -
length: 14
CDR3: CACRIGGLGGTQYF
DNA: TGTGCCTGCCGAATCGGGGGACTTGGGGGGACCCAGTACTTC

size: -
V: TRBV4-1
J: TRBJ2-1
D: TRBD2
length: 17
CDR3: CASSLAKLADSYNEQFF
DNA: TGCGCCAGCAGCCTCGCAAAACTAGCGGACTCCTACAATGAGCAGTTCTTC

size: -
V: TRBV15
J: TRBJ2-6
D: TRBD1
length: 16
CDR3: CATSSEGGGGANVLTF
DNA: TGTGCCACCAGCAGTGAAGGGGGCGGTGGGGCCAACGTCCTGACTTTC

size: -
V: TRBV4-1
J: TRBJ1-2
D: -
length: 16
CDR3: CASSQATLGSNYGYTF
DNA: TGCGCCAGCAGCCAAGCGACCCTGGGCAGCAACTATGGCTACACCTTC

size: -
V: TRBV19
J: TRBJ1-2
D: TRBD1
length: 17
CDR3: CASSDRGGTNPNYGYTF
DNA: TGTGCCAGTAGCGACAGGGGCGGGACGAATCCCAACTATGGCTACACCTTC

size: -
V: TRBV6-5
J: TRBJ1-1
D: -
length: 10
CDR3: CASRGLRDFF
DNA: TGTGCCAGCAGGGGACTCCGTGATTTCTTT

size: -
V: TRBV5-4
J: TRBJ2-7
D: TRBD2
length: 16
CDR3: CASSLARASGTYEQYF
DNA: TGTGCCAGCAGCTTGGCCCGGGCTAGCGGGACCTACGAGCAGTACTTC

size: -
V: TRBV7-2
J: TRBJ1-2
D: -
length: 13
CDR3: CASSLIRFYGYTF
DNA: TGTGCCAGCAGCTTAATACGGTTCTATGGCTACACCTTC

size: -
V: TRBV30
J: TRBJ2-1
D: -
length: 15
CDR3: CAWLIRKRTYNEQFF
DNA: TGTGCCTGGCTAATTCGGAAGCGAACCTACAATGAGCAGTTCTTC

size: -
V: TRBV15
J: TRBJ2-1
D: -
length: 16
CDR3: CATSSTIREQGNEQFF
DNA: TGTGCCACCAGCAGTACGATACGAGAACAGGGTAATGAGCAGTTCTTC

size: -
V: TRBV23-1
J: TRBJ2-7
D: -
length: 15
CDR3: CASSQENGQNYEQYF
DNA: TGCGCCAGCAGTCAAGAGAATGGACAGAACTACGAGCAGTACTTC

size: -
V: TRBV7-2
J: TRBJ2-7
D: -
length: 11
CDR3: CASSEAYEQYF
DNA: TGTGCCAGCAGCGAGGCCTACGAGCAGTACTTC

size: -
V: TRBV7-9
J: TRBJ2-1
D: TRBD2
length: 16
CDR3: CASSPSALAGVNEQFF
DNA: TGTGCCAGCAGCCCAAGCGCACTAGCGGGGGTCAATGAGCAGTTCTTC

size: -
V: TRBV5-1
J: TRBJ1-3
D: -
length: 18
CDR3: CASSLVSSTGAVGNTIYF
DNA: TGCGCCAGCAGCTTGGTCTCCTCGACAGGCGCGGTGGGAAACACCATATATTTT

size: -
V: TRBV12-5
J: TRBJ2-7
D: TRBD1
length: 17
CDR3: CASGFPTLRDRQYEQYF
DNA: TGTGCTAGTGGTTTCCCTACTCTCCGGGACAGACAATACGAGCAGTACTTC

size: -
V: TRBV6-1
J: TRBJ1-4
D: -
length: 14
CDR3: CASSLGRPNEKLFF
DNA: TGTGCCAGCAGCTTGGGGCGTCCTAATGAAAAACTGTTTTTT

size: -
V: TRBV9
J: TRBJ1-1
D: TRBD1
length: 17
CDR3: CASSVVDRVGPDTEAFF
DNA: TGTGCCAGCAGCGTAGTTGACAGGGTAGGTCCCGACACTGAAGCTTTCTTT

size: -
V: TRBV7-9
J: TRBJ1-1
D: -
length: 13
CDR3: CASSLGGGTEAFF
DNA: TGTGCCAGCAGCTTAGGGGGGGGAACTGAAGCTTTCTTT

size: -
V: TRBV19
J: TRBJ2-7
D: -
length: 13
CDR3: CASSTTTGYEQYF
DNA: TGTGCCAGTAGCACCACGACAGGTTACGAGCAGTACTTC

size: once
V: TRBV19
J: TRBJ1-5
D: -
length: 15
CDR3: CASSIVREGNQPQHF
DNA: TGTGCCAGTAGTATAGTCAGGGAGGGCAATCAGCCCCAGCATTTT

size: -
V: TRBV19
J: TRBJ2-2
D: -
length: 14
CDR3: CASSPGRSTGELFF
DNA: TGTGCCAGTAGCCCAGGGAGGTCGACCGGGGAGCTGTTTTTT

size: -
V: TRBV27
J: TRBJ2-7
D: TRBD2
length: 14
CDR3: CASSLRTSAYEQYF
DNA: TGTGCCAGCAGTCTCCGGACTAGCGCATACGAGCAGTACTTC

size: -
V: TRBV28
J: TRBJ2-5
D: -
length: 14
CDR3: CASSLTGLQETQYF
DNA: TGTGCCAGCAGTTTGACGGGACTCCAAGAGACCCAGTACTTC

size: -
V: TRBV25-1
J: TRBJ1-3
D: -
length: 17
CDR3: CASSPPRQTDSGNTIYF
DNA: TGTGCCAGCAGTCCCCCTAGACAGACCGACTCTGGAAACACCATATATTTT

size: -
V: TRBV19
J: TRBJ2-3
D: -
length: 13
CDR3: CASRYGGTDTQYF
DNA: TGTGCCAGTAGGTACGGGGGCACAGATACGCAGTATTTT

size: -
V: TRBV11-2
J: TRBJ1-1
D: TRBD1
length: 15
CDR3: CASSLGGTDNTEAFF
DNA: TGTGCCAGCAGCTTAGGCGGGACAGATAACACTGAAGCTTTCTTT

size: medium-sized
V: TRBV2
J: TRBJ2-5
D: -
length: 13
CDR3: CASSDGTEETQYF
DNA: TGTGCCAGCAGTGATGGTACGGAAGAGACCCAGTACTTC

size: -
V: TRBV15
J: TRBJ1-1
D: TRBD1
length: 17
CDR3: CATSRGSARTGIGEAFF
DNA: TGTGCCACCAGCAGGGGATCCGCACGGACAGGGATCGGTGAAGCTTTCTTT

size: -
V: TRBV6-5
J: TRBJ1-5
D: -
length: 15
CDR3: CASSLQGTPNQPQHF
DNA: TGTGCCAGCAGTTTACAGGGAACCCCCAATCAGCCCCAGCATTTT

size: -
V: TRBV30
J: TRBJ1-6
D: -
length: 16
CDR3: CAWTPGRGTYNSPLHF
DNA: TGTGCCTGGACCCCGGGGCGGGGAACCTATAATTCACCCCTCCACTTT

size: -
V: TRBV15
J: TRBJ2-4
D: -
length: 15
CDR3: CATSRKGMGKNIQYF
DNA: TGTGCCACCAGCAGGAAGGGGATGGGCAAAAACATTCAGTACTTC

size: -
V: TRBV7-2
J: TRBJ1-1
D: -
length: 14
CDR3: CASSPRGGGGEAFF
DNA: TGTGCCAGCAGCCCAAGGGGGGGCGGCGGTGAAGCTTTCTTT

size: -
V: TRBV6-6
J: TRBJ1-4
D: -
length: 14
CDR3: CASSLRARDEKLFF
DNA: TGTGCCAGCTCCCTGAGGGCGCGAGACGAAAAACTGTTTTTT

size: -
V: TRBV5-6
J: TRBJ2-7
D: TRBD1
length: 15
CDR3: CASSPRDRIVSEQYF
DNA: TGTGCCAGCAGCCCTCGGGACAGGATTGTCAGCGAGCAGTACTTC

size: -
V: TRBV7-7
J: TRBJ2-1
D: TRBD2
length: 16
CDR3: CASSLGSGSSYNEQFF
DNA: TGTGCTAGCAGCTTAGGGAGCGGGAGCTCCTACAATGAGCAGTTCTTC

size: -
V: TRBV28
J: TRBJ2-5
D: TRBD1
length: 16
CDR3: CASSLGTTGGQETQYF
DNA: TGTGCCAGCAGTTTAGGGACCACAGGGGGCCAAGAGACCCAGTACTTC